The 30 T cell receptor beta chains below were found in one sample sequenced in a study of T cells in Graves' hyperthyroidism and ophthalmopathy. The source material, RNA transcripts, was used to amplify TCR beta CDR3 regions. Primed by the HTBI set, a first-round RT-PCR was run on the TCR CDR3. TCRdb re-called the multiplex PCR reads through MiXCR, storing one row per CDR3 protein. The sample has more than 300,000 distinct CDR3 sequences; around 13% are singletons. Material: blood. These receptors were collected from a woman younger than 35 with Graves' hyperthyroidism.

This clonotype was seen at least ten times. The chain uses TRBV5-1 and TRBJ2-1, with 10 bases identical to TRBD1. V lost 4 bases and J lost 9; bases outside the gene matches: 7. The CDR3 sequence is 14 residues long. Looked up from germline, CDR1 is SGHRS and CDR2 is YFSETQ. The CDR3 is CASSRDRGSGEQFF. The CDR3, as DNA: TGCGCCAGCAGCCGGGACAGGGGCTCAGGTGAGCAGTTCTTC.

This clonotype was seen only a few times. This chain connects TRBV19 to TRBJ1-1; D possibly corresponds to TRBD1 (6 bases). Germline V lookup: CDR1 LNHDA, CDR2 SQIVND (reference sequence). V dropped 3 bases and J dropped 4 bases, with 15 bases sitting between them. CDR3 length: 15 residues. The CDR3 nucleotides read TGTGCCAGTAGTATCAACAGGGCTGGAACCACTGAAGCTTTCTTT. Translation: CASSINRAGTTEAFF.

V usage is TRBV6-1 and J usage is TRBJ2-1; possibly TRBD1 for D (7 bases). Looked up from germline, CDR1 is MNHNS and CDR2 is SASEGT. The V end was cut by 8 bases, the J end by 4 bases, with 18 bases between. CDR3 length: 15 amino acids. The CDR3 spells CASCRGDSAYNEQFF. The CDR3 DNA reads TGTGCCAGCTGTAGGGGGGACAGTGCGTACAATGAGCAGTTCTTC.

This clonotype showed up many times. The CDR3 DNA sequence: TGTGCCAGCTCACCACAGGGGGAGATTGAAGCTTTCTTT. As protein: CASSPQGEIEAFF. The chain has TRBV18 and TRBJ1-1; possibly TRBD1 for D (6 bases). This CDR3 is built from 13 residues. The V gene's germline CDR1 is KGHSH and CDR2 LQKENI. The V end was cut by 1 base, the J end by 7 bases, with 10 bases between.

There are many counts of this clonotype. The chain links TRBV7-8 to TRBJ2-5, with 7 bases aligning to TRBD2. This CDR3 is built from 15 residues. Trimming cost V 10 bases and J 5 bases; bases outside gene matches: 16. Germline V gene sequence: CDR1 SGHVS, CDR2 FQNEAQ. CDR3 in DNA: TGTGCCATCAACTGGGGGGAGGGTGCATGGGAGACCCAGTACTTC. This encodes CAINWGEGAWETQYF.

This clonotype was found many times. The chain has TRBV9 and TRBJ2-5; 9 nucleotides align to TRBD1. The CDR3 sequence is 16 residues long. V was clipped by 0 bases and J by 5 bases; unmatched bases: 8. Germline lookup yields CDR1 SGDLS and CDR2 YYNGEE. The CDR3 bases are TGTGCCAGCAGCGTAGGCCACAGGGGGCTAGCGGAGACCCAGTACTTC. Protein product: CASSVGHRGLAETQYF.

This clonotype came up many times. The rearrangement uses TRBV12-3 or TRBV12-4 and TRBJ1-2; D might be TRBD1 (5 bases). Trimming shortened V by 4 bases and J by 6 bases, and 21 bases separated the two germline ends. The length of the CDR3 is 16 residues. CDR3 sequence (DNA): TGTGCCAGCAGTTCAGCCCGACAGACCCCGACGGATGGCTACACCTTC. Protein product: CASSSARQTPTDGYTF.

Only a few counts were recorded for this clonotype. The chain couples TRBV18 to TRBJ2-7, with TRBD1 matching over 7 bases. In germline, CDR1 is KGHSH, CDR2 LQKENI. V shed 0 bases, J shed 5 bases, and the junction held 10 bases outside the gene matches. There are 16 residues in the CDR3. DNA for the CDR3: TGTGCCAGCTCACCACCATCTCTACAGGGGCCCCACGAGCAGTACTTC. It codes for CASSPPSLQGPHEQYF.

The table lists this clonotype with many counts. The chain combines TRBV9 with TRBJ2-3; D unclear. Germline V gene sequence: CDR1 SGDLS, CDR2 YYNGEE. The CDR3 runs 13 residues. Trimming shortened V by 4 bases and J by 4 bases, and 10 bases separated the two germline ends. CDR3 DNA: TGTGCCAGCAGCCCCTCCCCTTCAGATACGCAGTATTTT. Its translation: CASSPSPSDTQYF.

This chain uses TRBV28 with TRBJ2-1, with a weak D call TRBD2 (5 bases). The CDR3 length is 13 residues. V gave up 10 bases and J gave up 6 bases, with 16 bases separating them. Per germline, CDR1 MDHEN and CDR2 SYDVKM. The CDR3 DNA reads TGTGCCAACTCCGACTCGGCGGGCAATGAGCAGTTCTTC. Protein: CANSDSAGNEQFF.

At least ten counts were recorded for this clonotype. The chain carries TRBV15 and TRBJ1-5; 9 nucleotides agree with TRBD1. This CDR3 spans 15 amino acids. The V gene's germline CDR1 is LNHNV and CDR2 YYDKDF (reference sequence). V was pared by 1 base and J by 6 bases, with 4 bases of the junction left unmatched. The DNA for the CDR3 is TGTGCCACCAGCAGAGTTGGGACAGGGAGTCAGCCCCAGCATTTT. This codes for CATSRVGTGSQPQHF.

This clonotype was detected ten times or more. This chain joins TRBV28 and TRBJ1-5; D unclear. This CDR3 comprises 16 residues. Trimming cost V 4 bases and J 0 bases, with 13 bases left between them. CDR1 MDHEN and CDR2 SYDVKM come from the germline V gene. The CDR3, as DNA: TGTGCCAGCAGTTCTTATGACAAGTATAGCAATCAGCCCCAGCATTTT. Amino acids: CASSSYDKYSNQPQHF.

This CDR3 reads CASSLGNQGNTEAFF. DNA of the CDR3: TGTGCCAGCAGCTTAGGAAACCAGGGAAACACTGAAGCTTTCTTT. This chain connects TRBV11-3 to TRBJ1-1; possibly TRBD1 for D (5 bases). Trimming took 1 base from V and 2 from J, leaving 11 bases between them. Germline V gene lookup returns CDR1 SGHNT and CDR2 YENEEA. CDR3 size: 15 residues. The variable domain in full, with the rest retrieved from reference TRBV11-3 and TRBJ1-1, is EAGVVQSPRYKIIEKKQPVAFWCNPISGHNTLYWYLQNLGQGPELLIRYENEEAVDDSQLPKDRFSAERLKGVDSTLKIQPAELGDSAVYLCASSLGNQGNTEAFFGQGTRLTVV.

The V call is TRBV12-3 or TRBV12-4, the J call TRBJ2-3; 10 bases agree with TRBD1. The J segment lost 4 bases and the V segment lost 6 bases, leaving 10 bases of the junction unmatched. The CDR3 runs 16 residues. The DNA of the CDR3 is TGTGCCAGCAGCTTCAAAGCCGGACAGGGGGCAGATACGCAGTATTTT. Protein: CASSFKAGQGADTQYF.

This clonotype was counted many times. The chain has TRBV18 and TRBJ1-2; D gene uncertain. The V end was cut by 0 bases, the J end by 7 bases, with 6 bases between. The CDR3 consists of 12 residues. From germline, CDR1 is KGHSH and CDR2 LQKENI. CDR3: CASSPPASGYTF. In DNA, the CDR3 is TGTGCCAGCTCACCACCGGCGTCTGGCTACACCTTC.

The rearrangement uses TRBV24-1 and TRBJ1-4; 9 bases are a match to TRBD1. V shed 3 bases and J 8 bases; nucleotides not matched to a gene: 9. There are 16 residues in the CDR3. Germline V gene lookup returns CDR1 KGHDR and CDR2 SFDVKD. The CDR3 region has the DNA TGTGCCACCAGTGATGACTCGGACAGGGGAGGGGAAAAACTGTTTTTT. Translation: CATSDDSDRGGEKLFF.

On this clonotype itself: Since a much larger clone is just one base distant, this may be a read error. The V gene is TRBV5-1, the J gene TRBJ2-7, with D possibly being TRBD2 (6 bases). CDR3 length equals 12 residues. The V gene's germline CDR1 is SGHRS and CDR2 YFSETQ. CDR3 DNA: TGCACCAGCAGCACGGGGGTAAACGAGCAGTACTTC. Translation gives CTSSTGVNEQYF. Looking up the rest from reference TRBV5-1 and TRBJ2-7 gives the full variable domain: KAGVTQTPRYLIKTRGQQVTLSCSPISGHRSVSWYQQTPGQGLQFLFEYFSETQRNKGNFPGRFSGRQFSNSRSEMNVSTLELGDSALYLCTSSTGVNEQYFGPGTRLTVT.

This clonotype has at least ten counts. The chain combines TRBV6-1 with TRBJ1-4; 8 bases are shared with TRBD1. Germline CDR1 and CDR2: MNHNS and SASEGT. Trimming took 6 bases from V and 8 from J; bases not matched to a gene: 11. The CDR3 has 15 amino acids. The chain's CDR3 is CASRPAGTGGEKLFF. The CDR3 DNA reads as TGTGCCAGCAGACCGGCCGGGACAGGAGGCGAAAAACTGTTTTTT.

This clonotype appeared many times. This chain links TRBV6-1 with TRBJ1-2; D is unclear. Trimming stripped 1 base from V and 2 bases from J, with 5 bases between. Germline loops: CDR1 MNHNS, CDR2 SASEGT. The CDR3 loop spans 13 amino acids. CDR3 sequence reads: CASSEGGNYGYTF. In nucleotides, the CDR3 is TGTGCCAGCAGTGAAGGAGGGAACTATGGCTACACCTTC.

This clonotype was seen ten or more times. The gene calls are TRBV29-1 and TRBJ2-3, with a tentative D call TRBD1 (6 bases). Germline CDR1 and CDR2: SQVTM and ANQGSEA. CDR3 length: 14 residues. Deletions cut 3 bases from V and 2 bases from J, with 12 bases between. Here the CDR3 DNA reads TGCAGCGTTGAGGCAGGGGATGACACAGATACGCAGTATTTT. Protein sequence: CSVEAGDDTDTQYF.

The J gene is TRBJ2-2, the V gene TRBV4-2, with D uncertain. This CDR3 has 13 amino acids. Germline V CDR1 and CDR2: LGHNA, YNFKEQ. Trimming took off 4 bases at V and 6 bases at J, with 9 bases between the two ends. DNA for the CDR3: TGTGCCAGCAGCCGCTTAAATGCCGGGGAGCTGTTTTTT. Residues: CASSRLNAGELFF.

This clonotype was seen just once. The chain uses TRBV29-1 and TRBJ1-2; D gene unclear. The CDR3 sequence is 16 residues long. Germline V gene lookup returns CDR1 SQVTM and CDR2 ANQGSEA. Trimming removed 2 bases from V and 4 bases from J, with 20 bases in between. The CDR3 coding sequence is TGCAGCGTTGAAAGCGGCGGGCCTACCGGCCCCTATGGCTACACCTTC. Translating it yields CSVESGGPTGPYGYTF.

The CDR3 sequence is CASSYGTAGQPQHF. CDR3 nucleotides: TGTGCCAGCAGTTATGGGACGGCGGGTCAGCCCCAGCATTTT. The chain combines TRBV12-3 or TRBV12-4 with TRBJ1-5, with a possible D match to TRBD1 (5 bases). The CDR3 contains 14 residues. Between the trimmed V and J ends, which lost 4 bases and 6 bases, there was a span of 13 bases.

This clonotype occurred many times. The rearrangement joins TRBV11-2 to TRBJ2-3; possible D gene TRBD2, 6 bases. The germline V gene encodes CDR1 SGHAT and CDR2 FQNNGV. This CDR3 region has 14 residues. V was shortened by 3 bases and J by 3 bases, with 10 bases between the two germline ends. The CDR3 sequence is CASSLRGQTDTQYF. For the CDR3, the DNA is TGTGCCAGCAGCTTGCGGGGCCAGACAGATACGCAGTATTTT.

This clonotype was seen many times. The rearrangement uses TRBV3-1 and TRBJ1-3; a possible D gene is TRBD1 (5 bases). CDR1 LGHDT and CDR2 YNNKEL come from the germline V gene (reference sequence). The CDR3 is 17 amino acids. The V and J ends lost 4 bases and 0 bases respectively, with 16 bases between them. CDR3 sequence reads: CASSLWTLRRSGNTIYF. Here the CDR3 DNA reads TGTGCCAGCAGCCTCTGGACACTCCGACGCTCTGGAAACACCATATATTTT.

This clonotype came up many times. The rearrangement uses TRBV5-4 and TRBJ2-5; a weak D match, TRBD2 (6 bases). The CDR3 is 15 residues long. Germline CDR1 and CDR2: SGHNT and YYREEE (reference sequence). Trimming removed 4 bases at V and 4 bases at J, with 17 bases between. CDR3 sequence reads: CASSPGGVAAETQYF. CDR3 nucleotide sequence: TGTGCCAGCAGCCCCGGGGGAGTCGCGGCAGAGACCCAGTACTTC.

Notes on this clonotype: This may arise from a read error, as a much more abundant clone is one base away. This sequence joins TRBV6-2 or TRBV6-3 and TRBJ2-1; 13 positions match TRBD2. The germline CDR1 and CDR2 sequences are MNHEY and SVGEGT. CDR3 length: 18 amino acids. With 0 bases clipped from V and 4 bases from J, the junction kept 6 bases outside the gene matches. The chain's CDR3 is CASSYSPRTSGRYNEQFF. The DNA for the CDR3 is TGTGCCAGCAGTTACTCCCCCCGGACTAGCGGGAGATACAATGAGCAGTTCTTC.

The rearrangement links TRBV7-9 to TRBJ1-2, with a tentative D call TRBD1 (5 bases). Germline V gene sequence: CDR1 SEHNR, CDR2 FQNEAQ (reference sequence). The CDR3 is 13 residues long. Trimming cost V 4 bases and J 3 bases, with 9 bases left between them. The CDR3 DNA is TGTGCCAGCAGCTCCGGGGCGGACTATGGCTACACCTTC. Its translation is CASSSGADYGYTF.

This clonotype has at least ten counts. The chain combines TRBV6-1 with TRBJ2-2; weak D call: TRBD2 (5 bases). V gave up 5 bases and J gave up 5 bases, with 9 bases separating them. The CDR3 totals 13 residues. Germline CDR1 MNHNS, CDR2 SASEGT. The CDR3 DNA reads as TGTGCCAGCAGTCTCCCGGGGACCGGGGAGCTGTTTTTT. Translation gives CASSLPGTGELFF.

This clonotype appeared many times. The chain uses TRBV7-2 and TRBJ1-2; D is unclear. There are 15 residues in the CDR3. CDR1 SGHTA and CDR2 FQGNSA come from the germline V gene. V was trimmed by 5 bases and J by 7 bases, leaving 20 bases between them. CDR3 sequence (DNA): TGTGCCAGCAGCAAAGATGTACAGCCTCGGTTTGGCTACACCTTC. This gives the protein CASSKDVQPRFGYTF.